This TCR beta chain was found in a study of post-analysis software for immune sequencing data. As for the study in general: The courses of disease that were included comprised relapsing-remitting, secondary progressive and progressive-relapsing multiple sclerosis.

The TCR beta cDNA libraries carried unique molecular identifiers. Some 500,000 cDNA molecules were obtained per 1 to 10 million input T cells. TCRdb redid the calling of the PCR reads with MiXCR, one entry per CDR3 protein. The sample has 650,000 to 850,000 distinct CDR3 sequences; roughly 58% are singletons. As for this clonotype: The antigen remains unidentified.

Whole-study results and caveats: By F measure, samples from a shared preparation batch strongly co-clustered. In patients, about 5 TRBV segments were more frequent than in controls, with TRBV5-6, TRBV5-1 and TRBV20-1 among them.

Germline V lookup: CDR1 SGHKS, CDR2 YYEKEE (reference sequence). This CDR3 comprises 13 residues. V was pared by 3 bases and J by 10 bases, with 8 bases of the junction left unmatched. This receptor was identified in a girl between 10 and 17 years old with multiple sclerosis. The source material was blood. The chain is built from TRBV5-5 and TRBJ2-3; 7 bases agree with TRBD1. The DNA of the CDR3 is TGTGCCAGCAGCTCCAAGGACAGGACGGCGCAGTATTTT. Its translation is CASSSKDRTAQYF.